The rows below give T cell receptor beta chains drawn from one sample of a study of cytomegalovirus exposure and HLA in healthy donors. The assay was immunoSEQ multiplex PCR, and TCRdb's table has in-frame clones only and misses some. The table lists about 250,000 clones, about three quarters of them singletons. What was sequenced was PBMCs. These receptor sequences come from a boy between 5 and 17 years old in good health and CMV-seronegative. CDR3s include the opening cysteine and the closing phenylalanine or tryptophan. Each record gives: V gene, D gene, J gene, clone size, CDR3 DNA, CDR3 protein. D genes are given only for firm matches. Size tells how often a clone was seen (once, few, many) or the class of an expanded clone, and some rows leave it out.

>TRBV14|NA|TRBJ2-2|NA
TGTGCCAGCAGCCGAACCACCACCAGCACCGGGGAGCTGTTTTTT
CASSRTTTSTGELFF
>TRBV28|TRBD1|TRBJ2-6|NA
TGTGCCAGCAGAGATAGACAGGGGAACGGGGCCAACGTCCTGACTTTC
CASRDRQGNGANVLTF
>TRBV25-1|NA|TRBJ2-7|NA
TGTGCCAGCAGCGCCCTTCGGGGCTACGAGCAGTACTTC
CASSALRGYEQYF
>TRBV6-6|NA|TRBJ1-1|once
TGTGCCAGCAGTTACTCTTCTGTAATGAACACTGAAGCTTTCTTT
CASSYSSVMNTEAFF
>TRBV5-6|NA|TRBJ1-6|once
TGTGCCAGCAGCTTGTACGGGACAAGGAATTCACCCCTCCACTTT
CASSLYGTRNSPLHF
>TRBV7-2|NA|TRBJ1-4|NA
TGTGCCAGCAGCTGGGGCCCCAACTTTAATGAAAAACTGTTTTTT
CASSWGPNFNEKLFF
>TRBV7-8|TRBD2|TRBJ2-7|NA
TGTGCCAGCAGCTTAGAGGCGGGACTAGCTAGGAAGCAGTACTTC
CASSLEAGLARKQYF
>TRBV19|TRBD2|TRBJ2-7|NA
TGTGCCAGTAGTCCGGGACTAGCGGGAGTCTACGAGCAGTACTTC
CASSPGLAGVYEQYF
>TRBV19|TRBD1|TRBJ1-1|NA
TGTGCCAGTACCGTACAGGGGGCGCTGGGTGAAGCTTTCTTT
CASTVQGALGEAFF
>TRBV9|NA|TRBJ1-6|once
TGTGCCAGCAGCGTAGATGGGGGAGGGTCACCCCTCCACTTT
CASSVDGGGSPLHF
>TRBV6-1|NA|TRBJ1-1|NA
TGTGCCAGCGGGGCCCGATTGAACACTGAAGCTTTCTTT
CASGARLNTEAFF
>TRBV27|TRBD2|TRBJ2-1|few
TGTGCCAGCAGTCACGGACTAGCGGGAATAAATGAGCAGTTCTTC
CASSHGLAGINEQFF
>TRBV7-9|TRBD1|TRBJ1-2|NA
TGTGCCAGCAGCTTAGGAGCCGGACAGGGGACCTATGGCTACACCTTC
CASSLGAGQGTYGYTF
>TRBV5-1|TRBD1|TRBJ2-3|NA
TGCGCCAGCAGCTTGGGCCCGGGACAGGGGTCAGATACGCAGTATTTT
CASSLGPGQGSDTQYF
>TRBV7-2|NA|TRBJ2-2|once
TGTGCCAGCAGTTCAGGGGAAGGGGAGCTGTTTTTT
CASSSGEGELFF
>TRBV4-1|NA|TRBJ1-1|NA
TGCGCCAGCAGCCAAGTAGGTTCAACAGGGTGGGGCACTGAAGCTTTCTTT
CASSQVGSTGWGTEAFF
>TRBV18|NA|TRBJ1-1|NA
TGTGCCAGCTCACCGCAGCGACAGGTTCTCATGAACACTGAAGCTTTCTTT
CASSPQRQVLMNTEAFF
>TRBV11-2|NA|TRBJ1-4|NA
TGTGCCAGCAGCTTAAAAACAGGGCGGGTAGATGAAAAACTGTTTTTT
CASSLKTGRVDEKLFF
>TRBV5-6|TRBD1|TRBJ2-3|NA
TGTGCCAGCAGCCGGCCGGGACAGAGTAGCACAGATACGCAGTATTTT
CASSRPGQSSTDTQYF
>TRBV4-1|NA|TRBJ1-4|few
TGCGCCAGCAGCCAAGTGGCCGAAAAACTGTTTTTT
CASSQVAEKLFF
>TRBV5-4|TRBD2|TRBJ2-5|once
TGTGCCAGCAGCTTGGATGGGACTAGGGTAGCGGGAGAGACCCAGTACTTC
CASSLDGTRVAGETQYF
>TRBV5-5|TRBD1|TRBJ2-7|NA
TGTGCCAGCAGCTTGGAGACAGGGCTCGCCTACGAGCAGTACTTC
CASSLETGLAYEQYF